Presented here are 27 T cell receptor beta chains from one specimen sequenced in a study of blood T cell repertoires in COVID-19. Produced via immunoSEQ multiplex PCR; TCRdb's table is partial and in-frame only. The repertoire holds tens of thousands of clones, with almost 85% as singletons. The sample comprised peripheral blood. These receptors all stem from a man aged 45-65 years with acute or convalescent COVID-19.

This CDR3 reads CASSFVGGEQYF. As DNA, the CDR3 is TGTGCCAGCAGTTTTGTGGGGGGCGAGCAGTACTTC. This chain links TRBV12-3 or TRBV12-4 with TRBJ2-7, with TRBD2 as a possible D gene (6 bases). The V end was cut by 3 bases, the J end by 6 bases, with 9 bases between. The CDR3 is 12 residues long.

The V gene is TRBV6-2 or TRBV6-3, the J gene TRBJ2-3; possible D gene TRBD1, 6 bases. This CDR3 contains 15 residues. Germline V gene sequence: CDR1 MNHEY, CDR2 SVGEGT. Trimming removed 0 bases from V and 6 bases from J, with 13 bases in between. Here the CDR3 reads CASSYSQGSGDTQYF. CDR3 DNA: TGTGCCAGCAGTTACTCTCAGGGGAGTGGGGATACGCAGTATTTT.

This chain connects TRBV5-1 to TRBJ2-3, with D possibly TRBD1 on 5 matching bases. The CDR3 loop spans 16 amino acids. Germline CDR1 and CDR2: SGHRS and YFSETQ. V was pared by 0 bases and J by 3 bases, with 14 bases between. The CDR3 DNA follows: TGCGCCAGCAGCTTGGAAGGTAGGCAGGGAACAGATACGCAGTATTTT. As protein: CASSLEGRQGTDTQYF.

The CDR3 coding sequence is TGCGCCAGCAGCTTGAAAGGGGGGGCGAGCGACTACGAGCAGTACTTC. Protein: CASSLKGGASDYEQYF. The chain carries TRBV5-1 and TRBJ2-7, with a tentative D call TRBD2 (7 bases). The V end lost 1 base, the J end lost 3 bases, and 17 bases lay between the germline ends. The CDR3 spans 16 residues. CDR1 and CDR2 from the germline V gene are SGHRS and YFSETQ.

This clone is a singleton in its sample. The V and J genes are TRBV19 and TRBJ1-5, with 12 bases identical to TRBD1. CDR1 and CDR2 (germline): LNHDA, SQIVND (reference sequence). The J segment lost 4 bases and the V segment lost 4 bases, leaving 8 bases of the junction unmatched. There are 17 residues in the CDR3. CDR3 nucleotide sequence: TGTGCCAGTAGTACCCGGGACAGGGGGCTTGAGAATCAGCCCCAGCATTTT. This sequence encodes CASSTRDRGLENQPQHF. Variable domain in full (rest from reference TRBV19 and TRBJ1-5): DGGITQSPKYLFRKEGQNVTLSCEQNLNHDAMYWYRQDPGQGLRLIYYSQIVNDFQKGDIAEGYSVSREKKESFPLTVTSAQKNPTAFYLCASSTRDRGLENQPQHFGDGTRLSIL.

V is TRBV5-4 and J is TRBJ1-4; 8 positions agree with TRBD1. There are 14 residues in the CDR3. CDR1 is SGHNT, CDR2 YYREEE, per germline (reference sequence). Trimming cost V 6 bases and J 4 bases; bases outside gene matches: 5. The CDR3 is CASNRQGSNEKLFF. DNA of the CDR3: TGTGCCAGCAATCGACAGGGGAGTAATGAAAAACTGTTTTTT.

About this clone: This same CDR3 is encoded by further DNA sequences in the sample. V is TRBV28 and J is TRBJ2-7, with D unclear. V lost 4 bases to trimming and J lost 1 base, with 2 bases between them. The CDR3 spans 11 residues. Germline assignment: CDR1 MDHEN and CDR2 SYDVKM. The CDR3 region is CASSSSYEQYF. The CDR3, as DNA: TGTGCCAGCAGTTCGTCCTACGAGCAGTACTTC.

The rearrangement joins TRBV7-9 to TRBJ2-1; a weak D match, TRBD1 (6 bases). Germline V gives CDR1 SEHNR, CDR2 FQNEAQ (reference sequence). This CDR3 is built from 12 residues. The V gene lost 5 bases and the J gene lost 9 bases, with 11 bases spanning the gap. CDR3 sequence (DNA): TGTGCCAGCAGCGCAGGGGTCTCTGAGCAGTTCTTC. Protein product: CASSAGVSEQFF.

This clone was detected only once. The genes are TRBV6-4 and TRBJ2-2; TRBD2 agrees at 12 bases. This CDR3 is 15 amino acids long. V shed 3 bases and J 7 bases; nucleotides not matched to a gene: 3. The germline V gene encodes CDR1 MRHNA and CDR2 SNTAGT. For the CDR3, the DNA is TGTGCCAGCAGTGAGACTAGCGGGAGCCACGGGGAGCTGTTTTTT. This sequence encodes CASSETSGSHGELFF.

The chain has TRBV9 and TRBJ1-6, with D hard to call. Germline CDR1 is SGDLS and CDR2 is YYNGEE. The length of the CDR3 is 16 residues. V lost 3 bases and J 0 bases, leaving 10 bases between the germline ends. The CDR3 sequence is CASSATASSYNSPLHF. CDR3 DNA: TGTGCCAGCAGCGCTACTGCGAGCTCCTATAATTCACCCCTCCACTTT.

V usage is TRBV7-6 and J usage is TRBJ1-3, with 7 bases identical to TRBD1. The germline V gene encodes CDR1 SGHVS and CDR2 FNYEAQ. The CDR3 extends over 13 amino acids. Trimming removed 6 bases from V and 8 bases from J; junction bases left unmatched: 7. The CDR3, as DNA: TGTGCCAGCAGTCCGGGACAGCCGGACACCATATATTTT. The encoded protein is CASSPGQPDTIYF.

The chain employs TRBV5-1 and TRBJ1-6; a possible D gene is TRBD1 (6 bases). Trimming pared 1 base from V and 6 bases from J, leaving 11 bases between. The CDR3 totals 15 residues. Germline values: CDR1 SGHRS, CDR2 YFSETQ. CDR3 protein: CASSLTGGPNSPLHF. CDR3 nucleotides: TGCGCCAGCAGCTTGACGGGGGGCCCTAATTCACCCCTCCACTTT.

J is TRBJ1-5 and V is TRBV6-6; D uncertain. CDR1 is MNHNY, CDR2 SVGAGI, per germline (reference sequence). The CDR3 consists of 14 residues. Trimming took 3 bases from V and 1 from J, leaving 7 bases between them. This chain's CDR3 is CASSYWESNQPQHF. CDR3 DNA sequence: TGTGCCAGCAGTTATTGGGAGAGCAATCAGCCCCAGCATTTT.

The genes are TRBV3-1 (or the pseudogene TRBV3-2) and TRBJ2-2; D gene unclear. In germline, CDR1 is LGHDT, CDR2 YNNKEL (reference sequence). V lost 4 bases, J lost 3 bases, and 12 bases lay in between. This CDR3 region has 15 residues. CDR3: CASSPTRPDTGELFF. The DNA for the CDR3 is TGTGCCAGCAGCCCTACCCGCCCGGACACCGGGGAGCTGTTTTTT.

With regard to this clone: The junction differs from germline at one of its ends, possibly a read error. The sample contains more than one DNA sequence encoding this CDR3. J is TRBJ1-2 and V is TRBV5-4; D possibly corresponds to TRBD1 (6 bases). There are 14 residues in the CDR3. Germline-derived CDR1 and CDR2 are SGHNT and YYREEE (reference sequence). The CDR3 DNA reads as TGTGCTAGCAGCTCAACCAGGGGCAACTATGGCTACACCTTC. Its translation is CASSSTRGNYGYTF.

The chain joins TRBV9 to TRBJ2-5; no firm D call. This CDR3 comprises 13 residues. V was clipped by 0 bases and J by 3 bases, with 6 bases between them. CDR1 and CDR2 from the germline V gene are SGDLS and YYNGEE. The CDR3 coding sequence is TGTGCCAGCAGCGTAGGACAAAAAGAGACCCAGTACTTC. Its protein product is CASSVGQKETQYF.

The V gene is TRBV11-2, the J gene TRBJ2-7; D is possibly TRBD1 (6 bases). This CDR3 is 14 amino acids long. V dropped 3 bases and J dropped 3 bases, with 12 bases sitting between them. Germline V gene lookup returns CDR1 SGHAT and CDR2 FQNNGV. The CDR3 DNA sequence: TGTGCCAGCAGCTTGACAGGATTACGCTACGAGCAGTACTTC. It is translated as CASSLTGLRYEQYF.

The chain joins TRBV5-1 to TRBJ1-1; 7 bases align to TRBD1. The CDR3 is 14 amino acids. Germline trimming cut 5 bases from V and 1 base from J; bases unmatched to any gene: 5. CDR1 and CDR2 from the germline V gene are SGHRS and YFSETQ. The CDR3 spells CASRQTGTNTEAFF. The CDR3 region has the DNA TGCGCCAGCAGACAGACAGGGACGAACACTGAAGCTTTCTTT.

The CDR3 is CASSFRGFYGYTF. For the CDR3, the DNA is TGTGCCAGCAGTTTCAGGGGGTTCTATGGCTACACCTTC. The rearrangement uses TRBV12-3 or TRBV12-4 and TRBJ1-2; TRBD1 matches at 7 bases. The CDR3 sequence is 13 residues long. V trimming: 3 bases; J trimming: 4 bases; junction bases outside the gene matches: 2.

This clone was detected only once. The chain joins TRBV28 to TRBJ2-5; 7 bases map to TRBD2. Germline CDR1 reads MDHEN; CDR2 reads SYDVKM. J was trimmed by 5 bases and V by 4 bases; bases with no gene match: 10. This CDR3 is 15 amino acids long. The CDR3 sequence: CASSSRGRTRETQYF. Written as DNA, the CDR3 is TGTGCCAGCAGTTCGCGCGGGAGAACGAGGGAGACCCAGTACTTC.

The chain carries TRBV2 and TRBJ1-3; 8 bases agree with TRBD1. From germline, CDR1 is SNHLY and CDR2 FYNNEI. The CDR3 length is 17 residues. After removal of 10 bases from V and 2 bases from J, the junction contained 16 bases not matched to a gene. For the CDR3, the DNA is TGTGCCATCGTACGGGGGGACAGGACGACTCCTGGAAACACCATATATTTT. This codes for CAIVRGDRTTPGNTIYF.

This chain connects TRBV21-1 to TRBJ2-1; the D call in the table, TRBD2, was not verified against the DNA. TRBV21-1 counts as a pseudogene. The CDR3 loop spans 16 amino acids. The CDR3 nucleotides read TGTGCCAGCAGCAATATAGCGGGAGCCTCTAACAATGAGCAGTTCTTC. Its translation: CASSNIAGASNNEQFF.

CDR3 coding DNA: TGTGCCAGCAGTTACTCAAGGACAGGGTTCGACAATGAGCAGTTCTTC. It encodes CASSYSRTGFDNEQFF. The rearrangement uses TRBV6-2 or TRBV6-3 and TRBJ2-1, with 8 positions matching TRBD1. Per germline, CDR1 MNHEY and CDR2 SVGEGT. The CDR3 runs 16 residues. J was trimmed by 5 bases and V by 0 bases; bases with no gene match: 6.

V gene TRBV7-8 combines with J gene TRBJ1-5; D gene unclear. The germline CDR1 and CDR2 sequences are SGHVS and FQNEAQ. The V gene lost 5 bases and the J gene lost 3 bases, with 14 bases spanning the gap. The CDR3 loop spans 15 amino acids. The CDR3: CASSPERPLNQPQHF. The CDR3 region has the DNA TGTGCCAGCAGCCCAGAGCGTCCCCTCAATCAGCCCCAGCATTTT.

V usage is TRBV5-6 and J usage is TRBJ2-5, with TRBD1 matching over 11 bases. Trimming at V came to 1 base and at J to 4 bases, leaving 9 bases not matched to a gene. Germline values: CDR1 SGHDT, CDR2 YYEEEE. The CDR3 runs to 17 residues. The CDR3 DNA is TGTGCCAGCAGCTTGAGTCGGACAGGGGGCGTGGGAGAGACCCAGTACTTC. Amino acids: CASSLSRTGGVGETQYF.

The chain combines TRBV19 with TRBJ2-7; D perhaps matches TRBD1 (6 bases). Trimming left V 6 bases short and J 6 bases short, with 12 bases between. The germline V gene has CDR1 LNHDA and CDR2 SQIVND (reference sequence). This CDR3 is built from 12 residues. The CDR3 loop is CASRDRGREQYF. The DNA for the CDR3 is TGTGCCAGTAGGGACAGAGGCCGCGAGCAGTACTTC.

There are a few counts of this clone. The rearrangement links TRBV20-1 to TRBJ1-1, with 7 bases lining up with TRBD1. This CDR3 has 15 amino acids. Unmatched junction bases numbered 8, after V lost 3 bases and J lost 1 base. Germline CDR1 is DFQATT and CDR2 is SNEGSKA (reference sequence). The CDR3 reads CSASSGSGGNTEAFF. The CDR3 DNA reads TGCAGTGCTAGTTCCGGGTCAGGGGGGAACACTGAAGCTTTCTTT.